A single sample is the source of the 6 T cell receptor beta chains below, sequenced in a study of CD8+CD57+ T cells in acquired aplastic anemia. Profiles of TCR beta VDJ and CDR3 were generated from a genomic DNA template. Via MiXCR, TCRdb re-called the reads, giving one row per CDR3 protein. The data contain roughly 64,000 distinct CDR3 sequences, around 55% of them seen just once; the ten biggest clones take up 2% to 3%. Sequencing was carried out using sorted CD4+, CD8+, or CD8+CD57+ T cells (not recorded which) from PBMCs. The receptors were sampled from a human donor in good health, serving as a control.

This clonotype was counted a few times. The rearrangement uses TRBV12-3 or TRBV12-4 and TRBJ1-2, with D perhaps matching TRBD1 (5 bases). The V and J ends lost 3 bases and 8 bases respectively, with 7 bases between them. The CDR3 has 11 residues. The CDR3, as DNA: TGTGCCAGCAGTTTTGGGGCCGGCTACACCTTC. It yields the protein CASSFGAGYTF.

The rearrangement links TRBV12-3 or TRBV12-4 to TRBJ1-2; 9 bases agree with TRBD1. V shed 3 bases and J 6 bases; nucleotides not matched to a gene: 2. The CDR3 spans 13 residues. The CDR3 nucleotides are TGTGCCAGCAGTTTGGGACAGGGAAATGGCTACACCTTC. It specifies CASSLGQGNGYTF.

The chain has TRBV10-3 and TRBJ2-7; 11 bases line up with TRBD2. This CDR3 is built from 14 residues. V shed 9 bases and J 5 bases; nucleotides not matched to a gene: 9. Germline-derived CDR1 and CDR2 are ENHRY and SYGVKD. CDR3 DNA: TGTGCCATATCCACTCCTAGCGGGGGGCACGAGCAGTACTTC. Protein: CAISTPSGGHEQYF.

This clonotype has at least ten counts. The chain links TRBV5-1 to TRBJ1-2, with TRBD1 matching over 9 bases. The CDR3 has 13 amino acids. Germline CDR1 and CDR2: SGHRS and YFSETQ. Trimming at V came to 5 bases and at J to 7 bases, leaving 6 bases not matched to a gene. Written as DNA, the CDR3 is TGCGCCAGCAGAGTCGACAGGGGGGGTGGCTACACCTTC. This translates into CASRVDRGGGYTF.

This clonotype was counted between two and nine times. At one end, the junction sequence differs from germline, possibly due to a read error. The V call is TRBV24-1, the J call TRBJ2-3; D not certain. The CDR3 sequence is 17 residues long. Germline CDR1 KGHDR, CDR2 SFDVKD. CDR3: CASSSHQATSSTDTQYF. Here the CDR3 DNA reads TGTGCCAGCAGTTCCCATCAGGCTACCTCTAGCACAGATACGCAGTATTTT.

This clonotype was detected many times. The genes are TRBV2 and TRBJ1-5, with D uncertain. There are 15 residues in the CDR3. Trimming took 4 bases from V and 0 from J, leaving 10 bases between them. Germline CDR1 and CDR2: SNHLY and FYNNEI. DNA for the CDR3: TGTGCCAGCAGTGCGGGGAGTTATAGCAATCAGCCCCAGCATTTT. It translates to CASSAGSYSNQPQHF.